This section outlines one T cell receptor beta chain sequence together with its context. The antigen is not known. The sample comes from a study of cytomegalovirus exposure and HLA in healthy donors. Overall study results and limits: TCR beta chain V- and J-gene trimming was linked, in a later analysis, to a missense variant in DCLRE1C.

It was with 60 Vbeta and 13 Jbeta primers that the PCR ran. Some clones are missing from TCRdb's copy, which holds only in-frame ones; the method was immunoSEQ multiplex PCR. The sample lists about 200,000 clones; approximately 80% were seen once. Trimming took 2 bases from V and 6 from J, leaving 18 bases between them. Germline-derived CDR1 and CDR2 are SGHDT and YYEEEE. CDR3 size: 15 residues. The TCR was taken from a boy aged 2-9 years in good health and CMV-seronegative. Sequencing was done on a sample of PBMCs. The rearrangement joins TRBV5-6 to TRBJ2-7, with D hard to call. DNA of the CDR3: TGTGCCAGCAGCTTAATACTCTCGAGGCCTTCCGAGCAGTACTTC. The encoded protein is CASSLILSRPSEQYF.